The entry that follows covers one T cell receptor (beta chain) sequence. The data were obtained in a study of control samples from healthy donors and cancer patients. J lost 8 bases, V lost 8 bases, and 8 bases had no gene match. The CDR3 is made up of 12 amino acids. Germline loops: CDR1 MDHEN, CDR2 SYDVKM. Clones were read by immunoSEQ multiplex PCR, and TCRdb kept only the in-frame ones, dropping some. This table has about 220,000 clones, roughly 94% appearing once. The clonotype comes from a man in his fifties in good health. The chain employs TRBV28 and TRBJ1-2, with 7 nucleotides matching TRBD1. The sequencing sample was made of blood. This CDR3 reads CASWTGPFGYTF. CDR3 DNA sequence: TGTGCCAGCTGGACAGGTCCCTTCGGCTACACCTTC.